A selection of T cell receptor beta chains follows, all from one sample in a study of STAT5B mutations in CD4+ large granular lymphocyte leukemia. Here immunoSEQ multiplex PCR was the method, and the copy in TCRdb shows in-frame clones only, minus some. This sample has more than 6,500 clones, with 85% to 90% found just once. Sequenced sample: PBMCs. Receptors were obtained from a woman between 65 and 79 years old with CD4+ T-cell large granular lymphocyte leukemia. The conserved cysteine and the conserved F or W are not part of the CDR3 here. The order of the fields is V gene, clone size, J gene, CDR3 protein. Size is omitted from some rows. Given values are once, few, many or a class for expanded clones.

>TRBV4-3|NA|TRBJ1-6
ASSQDYRGPGSPLH
>TRBV19|NA|TRBJ1-1
ASKSWAAEAF
>TRBV30|NA|TRBJ1-6
AWSGVGGPTGNSPLH
>TRBV5-1|NA|TRBJ2-7
ASSSGLAGALRGEQY
>TRBV12-2|once|TRBJ2-7
ASRSHPPTDYEQY
>TRBV11-3|NA|TRBJ2-3
ASSLRVDTQY
>TRBV6-5|NA|TRBJ2-2
ASRLGTGELF
>TRBV6-1|NA|TRBJ2-2
ASSESGGTGELF
>TRBV4-2|NA|TRBJ2-5
ASSQVDGNLGTQY
>TRBV5-1|NA|TRBJ2-5
ASRYGVSQETQY
>TRBV7-2|once|TRBJ2-4
ASSAGLAGVQNIQY
>TRBV10-3|NA|TRBJ1-6
ASGGADSPLH
>TRBV7-6|NA|TRBJ2-5
ASSLAGETQY
>TRBV7-9|NA|TRBJ2-1
ASSFWGRQGASVNNEQF
>TRBV18|once|TRBJ2-7
ASSPLATGYDEQY
>TRBV11-2|NA|TRBJ1-1
ASSFSLLTEAF
>TRBV7-3|NA|TRBJ1-1
ASSKYTGYYENTEAF
>TRBV7-2|NA|TRBJ2-2
ASSLAVLGSSGELF
>TRBV14|NA|TRBJ2-3
ASSPMGLEVTDTQY
>TRBV5-4|NA|TRBJ2-3
ASSLSAGSTDTQY
>TRBV2|NA|TRBJ2-7
ASSSGLYEQY
>TRBV28|NA|TRBJ1-2
ASRDSNYGYT
>TRBV5-1|NA|TRBJ2-7
ASSAASYEQY
>TRBV28|NA|TRBJ1-6
ASSVGGLDSPLH
>TRBV2|NA|TRBJ2-7
ASTPRDEQY
>TRBV28|NA|TRBJ1-1
ASRPTSTGPGEAF
>TRBV5-6|NA|TRBJ1-1
ASSLTQGAEAF
>TRBV4-2|NA|TRBJ1-2
ASSQDRTANGYT
>TRBV2|NA|TRBJ1-2
ASTDRVGYYGYT
>TRBV19|NA|TRBJ1-5
ASSIDMSAQNQPQH
>TRBV28|NA|TRBJ2-1
ASGGSGGLREQF
>TRBV19|NA|TRBJ2-7
ASSIGTGNEQY
>TRBV5-4|NA|TRBJ2-7
ASSFGGRGMEQY
>TRBV5-4|few|TRBJ2-7
ASSLMPSGEYEQY
>TRBV11-2|NA|TRBJ2-1
ASSYLAGLDFNEQF
>TRBV11-2|once|TRBJ2-1
ASREHDRGWGRGENEQF
>TRBV7-2|NA|TRBJ1-5
ASSLYRADQPQH
>TRBV27|NA|TRBJ1-5
ASRSNNQPQH
>TRBV29-1|NA|TRBJ2-3
SATFDTQY
>TRBV10-1|NA|TRBJ2-2
ASTTGELF
>TRBV7-2|NA|TRBJ1-5
ASSLAPKNQPQH
>TRBV18|few|TRBJ2-7
ASSPDRYEQY
>TRBV9|NA|TRBJ1-3
ASSVDQRNTIY
>TRBV19|NA|TRBJ1-3
ASSSGAAGNTIY
>TRBV11-3|NA|TRBJ1-1
ASSSDTHTEAF
>TRBV6-1|NA|TRBJ1-2
ASRETGGNYGYT
>TRBV2|NA|TRBJ2-4
ASSEEGRGAKNIQY
>TRBV5-8|NA|TRBJ1-1
ASSLEPDLTEAF
>TRBV28|NA|TRBJ2-1
ASSSTLGTAQF
>TRBV4-3|NA|TRBJ2-7
ASSQGQGSYEQY
>TRBV19|NA|TRBJ1-2
ASSIGGVGGYT
>TRBV21-1|NA|TRBJ1-1
ASSKAPTGGRRNTEAF
>TRBV25-1|once|TRBJ2-2
ASTTGSERTGELF
>TRBV18|NA|TRBJ1-2
ASSPQRDGWAYT
>TRBV7-3|NA|TRBJ2-5
ASARGRGREETQY
>TRBV7-2|NA|TRBJ2-3
ASSLALTQPDTQY
>TRBV9|NA|TRBJ2-2
ASSVGGGANTGELF
>TRBV19|NA|TRBJ1-2
ATTGGTFGHYGYT
>TRBV9|NA|TRBJ2-2
ASSVGRSLTGELF